Listed below are T cell receptor beta chains from one sample, sequenced in a study of blood T cell repertoires in COVID-19. Repertoires were generated with immunoSEQ multiplex PCR, while TCRdb's copy carries only in-frame clones and drops some. The sample gives 200,000 to 250,000 clones, 75% to 90% of which show up once; 2.7% is in the top ten. Sequenced: peripheral blood. These TCRs come from a man aged 25-40 years with COVID-19, enrolled during active disease. Both conserved end residues are part of each CDR3.

>TRBV7-8|TRBJ1-5
CASSGRDRGLNQPQHF
>TRBV19|TRBJ2-7
CASSMSGNEQYF
>TRBV19|TRBJ1-2
CASSMLGQGAIVYGYTF
>TRBV30|TRBJ2-1
CAGNRRLHNEQFF
>TRBV19|TRBJ1-3
CASTGGPLLAGNTIYF
>TRBV2|TRBJ1-6
CASSVGTGNSPLHF
>TRBV24-1|TRBJ1-5
CATSVRGPQHF
>TRBV4-2|TRBJ2-1
CASSQEVTGAYNEQFF
>TRBV7-7|TRBJ1-3
CASSLVAPGERSGNTIYF
>TRBV21-1|TRBJ1-3
CASAPKGTIYF